This T cell receptor (beta chain) was captured by sequencing in a study of type 1 regulatory T cells. On the study more broadly: T-allo10 is a Tr1-enriched, alloantigen-specific CD4 T cell product made in vitro.

This clonotype was found a few times. TCRdb re-derived calls from the reads in MiXCR, one entry per CDR3 protein. Of approximately 97,000 distinct CDR3 sequences listed, roughly 31% are singletons. Material: CD4+ T cells, either the whole sample or a sorted fraction (not recorded which). The TCR was taken from a human donor in good health.

The CDR3 nucleotides read TGCAGTGCTAGAGGGATTTACAATGAGCAGTTCTTC. It specifies CSARGIYNEQFF. The V and J genes are TRBV20-1 and TRBJ2-1; D is unresolved. The CDR3 runs to 12 residues. The germline V and J ends were trimmed by 1 base and 4 bases, with 5 bases remaining between them. Looked up from germline, CDR1 is DFQATT and CDR2 is SNEGSKA (reference sequence).